The 3 T cell receptor beta chains in this list originate from one sample, sequenced in a study of blood T cells in healthy people across ages. Then a second PCR, running roughly 7 to 11 cycles, was carried out with a sample-barcoded 5' primer and a J-beta primer mix. TCRdb re-called the 5' RACE reads through MiXCR, storing one row per CDR3 protein. The sample shows about 1.8 million distinct CDR3 sequences, around 50% of them seen only once. The sequencing sample was made of blood. Receptors originate from a woman aged 35 to 49 in good health.

V and J are TRBV5-1 and TRBJ2-3, with D possibly being TRBD2 (5 bases). The V end was cut by 5 bases, the J end by 6 bases, with 10 bases between. The CDR3 is made up of 12 amino acids. Germline CDR1 reads SGHRS; CDR2 reads YFSETQ. Written as DNA, the CDR3 is TGCGCCAGCAGGCCACAGCGGGATACGCAGTATTTT. It specifies CASRPQRDTQYF.

The V call is TRBV20-1, the J call TRBJ2-5; a possible D gene is TRBD1 (7 bases). Matching the DNA end better, TRBJ2-7 makes the J call doubtful. Germline CDR1 and CDR2: DFQATT and SNEGSKA (reference sequence). The CDR3 is 14 amino acids. The CDR3 region has the DNA TGCAGTGCTAGAGGGGACAGCCAGGGGGGCGAGCAGTACTTC. This gives the protein CSARGDSQGGEQYF.

The sample holds one count of this clonotype. The chain uses TRBV20-1 and TRBJ2-3; D gene uncertain. Germline V gives CDR1 DFQATT, CDR2 SNEGSKA (reference sequence). The CDR3 loop spans 13 amino acids. The ends were cut back, 0 bases at V and 5 bases at J, with 9 bases in the middle. In nucleotides, the CDR3 is TGCAGTGCTAGAGAGTCGGCACGAGATACGCAGTATTTT. Translating gives CSARESARDTQYF.